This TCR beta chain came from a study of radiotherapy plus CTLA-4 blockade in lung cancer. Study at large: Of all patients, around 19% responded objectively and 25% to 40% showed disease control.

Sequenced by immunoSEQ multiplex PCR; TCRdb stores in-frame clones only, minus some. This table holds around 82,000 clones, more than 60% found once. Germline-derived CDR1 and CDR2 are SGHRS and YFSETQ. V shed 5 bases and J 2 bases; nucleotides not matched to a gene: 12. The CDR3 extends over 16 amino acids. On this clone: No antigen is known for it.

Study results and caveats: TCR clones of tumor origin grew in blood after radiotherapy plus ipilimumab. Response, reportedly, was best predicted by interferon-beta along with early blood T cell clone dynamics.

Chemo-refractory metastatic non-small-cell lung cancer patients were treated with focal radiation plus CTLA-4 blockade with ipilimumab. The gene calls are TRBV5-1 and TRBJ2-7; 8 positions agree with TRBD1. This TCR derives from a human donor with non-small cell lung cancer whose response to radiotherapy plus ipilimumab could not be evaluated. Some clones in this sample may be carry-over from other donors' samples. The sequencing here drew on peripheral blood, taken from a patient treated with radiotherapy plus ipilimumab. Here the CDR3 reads CASSEAGGRPPYEQYF. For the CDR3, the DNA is TGCGCCAGCAGTGAGGCAGGGGGCCGCCCCCCCTACGAGCAGTACTTC.